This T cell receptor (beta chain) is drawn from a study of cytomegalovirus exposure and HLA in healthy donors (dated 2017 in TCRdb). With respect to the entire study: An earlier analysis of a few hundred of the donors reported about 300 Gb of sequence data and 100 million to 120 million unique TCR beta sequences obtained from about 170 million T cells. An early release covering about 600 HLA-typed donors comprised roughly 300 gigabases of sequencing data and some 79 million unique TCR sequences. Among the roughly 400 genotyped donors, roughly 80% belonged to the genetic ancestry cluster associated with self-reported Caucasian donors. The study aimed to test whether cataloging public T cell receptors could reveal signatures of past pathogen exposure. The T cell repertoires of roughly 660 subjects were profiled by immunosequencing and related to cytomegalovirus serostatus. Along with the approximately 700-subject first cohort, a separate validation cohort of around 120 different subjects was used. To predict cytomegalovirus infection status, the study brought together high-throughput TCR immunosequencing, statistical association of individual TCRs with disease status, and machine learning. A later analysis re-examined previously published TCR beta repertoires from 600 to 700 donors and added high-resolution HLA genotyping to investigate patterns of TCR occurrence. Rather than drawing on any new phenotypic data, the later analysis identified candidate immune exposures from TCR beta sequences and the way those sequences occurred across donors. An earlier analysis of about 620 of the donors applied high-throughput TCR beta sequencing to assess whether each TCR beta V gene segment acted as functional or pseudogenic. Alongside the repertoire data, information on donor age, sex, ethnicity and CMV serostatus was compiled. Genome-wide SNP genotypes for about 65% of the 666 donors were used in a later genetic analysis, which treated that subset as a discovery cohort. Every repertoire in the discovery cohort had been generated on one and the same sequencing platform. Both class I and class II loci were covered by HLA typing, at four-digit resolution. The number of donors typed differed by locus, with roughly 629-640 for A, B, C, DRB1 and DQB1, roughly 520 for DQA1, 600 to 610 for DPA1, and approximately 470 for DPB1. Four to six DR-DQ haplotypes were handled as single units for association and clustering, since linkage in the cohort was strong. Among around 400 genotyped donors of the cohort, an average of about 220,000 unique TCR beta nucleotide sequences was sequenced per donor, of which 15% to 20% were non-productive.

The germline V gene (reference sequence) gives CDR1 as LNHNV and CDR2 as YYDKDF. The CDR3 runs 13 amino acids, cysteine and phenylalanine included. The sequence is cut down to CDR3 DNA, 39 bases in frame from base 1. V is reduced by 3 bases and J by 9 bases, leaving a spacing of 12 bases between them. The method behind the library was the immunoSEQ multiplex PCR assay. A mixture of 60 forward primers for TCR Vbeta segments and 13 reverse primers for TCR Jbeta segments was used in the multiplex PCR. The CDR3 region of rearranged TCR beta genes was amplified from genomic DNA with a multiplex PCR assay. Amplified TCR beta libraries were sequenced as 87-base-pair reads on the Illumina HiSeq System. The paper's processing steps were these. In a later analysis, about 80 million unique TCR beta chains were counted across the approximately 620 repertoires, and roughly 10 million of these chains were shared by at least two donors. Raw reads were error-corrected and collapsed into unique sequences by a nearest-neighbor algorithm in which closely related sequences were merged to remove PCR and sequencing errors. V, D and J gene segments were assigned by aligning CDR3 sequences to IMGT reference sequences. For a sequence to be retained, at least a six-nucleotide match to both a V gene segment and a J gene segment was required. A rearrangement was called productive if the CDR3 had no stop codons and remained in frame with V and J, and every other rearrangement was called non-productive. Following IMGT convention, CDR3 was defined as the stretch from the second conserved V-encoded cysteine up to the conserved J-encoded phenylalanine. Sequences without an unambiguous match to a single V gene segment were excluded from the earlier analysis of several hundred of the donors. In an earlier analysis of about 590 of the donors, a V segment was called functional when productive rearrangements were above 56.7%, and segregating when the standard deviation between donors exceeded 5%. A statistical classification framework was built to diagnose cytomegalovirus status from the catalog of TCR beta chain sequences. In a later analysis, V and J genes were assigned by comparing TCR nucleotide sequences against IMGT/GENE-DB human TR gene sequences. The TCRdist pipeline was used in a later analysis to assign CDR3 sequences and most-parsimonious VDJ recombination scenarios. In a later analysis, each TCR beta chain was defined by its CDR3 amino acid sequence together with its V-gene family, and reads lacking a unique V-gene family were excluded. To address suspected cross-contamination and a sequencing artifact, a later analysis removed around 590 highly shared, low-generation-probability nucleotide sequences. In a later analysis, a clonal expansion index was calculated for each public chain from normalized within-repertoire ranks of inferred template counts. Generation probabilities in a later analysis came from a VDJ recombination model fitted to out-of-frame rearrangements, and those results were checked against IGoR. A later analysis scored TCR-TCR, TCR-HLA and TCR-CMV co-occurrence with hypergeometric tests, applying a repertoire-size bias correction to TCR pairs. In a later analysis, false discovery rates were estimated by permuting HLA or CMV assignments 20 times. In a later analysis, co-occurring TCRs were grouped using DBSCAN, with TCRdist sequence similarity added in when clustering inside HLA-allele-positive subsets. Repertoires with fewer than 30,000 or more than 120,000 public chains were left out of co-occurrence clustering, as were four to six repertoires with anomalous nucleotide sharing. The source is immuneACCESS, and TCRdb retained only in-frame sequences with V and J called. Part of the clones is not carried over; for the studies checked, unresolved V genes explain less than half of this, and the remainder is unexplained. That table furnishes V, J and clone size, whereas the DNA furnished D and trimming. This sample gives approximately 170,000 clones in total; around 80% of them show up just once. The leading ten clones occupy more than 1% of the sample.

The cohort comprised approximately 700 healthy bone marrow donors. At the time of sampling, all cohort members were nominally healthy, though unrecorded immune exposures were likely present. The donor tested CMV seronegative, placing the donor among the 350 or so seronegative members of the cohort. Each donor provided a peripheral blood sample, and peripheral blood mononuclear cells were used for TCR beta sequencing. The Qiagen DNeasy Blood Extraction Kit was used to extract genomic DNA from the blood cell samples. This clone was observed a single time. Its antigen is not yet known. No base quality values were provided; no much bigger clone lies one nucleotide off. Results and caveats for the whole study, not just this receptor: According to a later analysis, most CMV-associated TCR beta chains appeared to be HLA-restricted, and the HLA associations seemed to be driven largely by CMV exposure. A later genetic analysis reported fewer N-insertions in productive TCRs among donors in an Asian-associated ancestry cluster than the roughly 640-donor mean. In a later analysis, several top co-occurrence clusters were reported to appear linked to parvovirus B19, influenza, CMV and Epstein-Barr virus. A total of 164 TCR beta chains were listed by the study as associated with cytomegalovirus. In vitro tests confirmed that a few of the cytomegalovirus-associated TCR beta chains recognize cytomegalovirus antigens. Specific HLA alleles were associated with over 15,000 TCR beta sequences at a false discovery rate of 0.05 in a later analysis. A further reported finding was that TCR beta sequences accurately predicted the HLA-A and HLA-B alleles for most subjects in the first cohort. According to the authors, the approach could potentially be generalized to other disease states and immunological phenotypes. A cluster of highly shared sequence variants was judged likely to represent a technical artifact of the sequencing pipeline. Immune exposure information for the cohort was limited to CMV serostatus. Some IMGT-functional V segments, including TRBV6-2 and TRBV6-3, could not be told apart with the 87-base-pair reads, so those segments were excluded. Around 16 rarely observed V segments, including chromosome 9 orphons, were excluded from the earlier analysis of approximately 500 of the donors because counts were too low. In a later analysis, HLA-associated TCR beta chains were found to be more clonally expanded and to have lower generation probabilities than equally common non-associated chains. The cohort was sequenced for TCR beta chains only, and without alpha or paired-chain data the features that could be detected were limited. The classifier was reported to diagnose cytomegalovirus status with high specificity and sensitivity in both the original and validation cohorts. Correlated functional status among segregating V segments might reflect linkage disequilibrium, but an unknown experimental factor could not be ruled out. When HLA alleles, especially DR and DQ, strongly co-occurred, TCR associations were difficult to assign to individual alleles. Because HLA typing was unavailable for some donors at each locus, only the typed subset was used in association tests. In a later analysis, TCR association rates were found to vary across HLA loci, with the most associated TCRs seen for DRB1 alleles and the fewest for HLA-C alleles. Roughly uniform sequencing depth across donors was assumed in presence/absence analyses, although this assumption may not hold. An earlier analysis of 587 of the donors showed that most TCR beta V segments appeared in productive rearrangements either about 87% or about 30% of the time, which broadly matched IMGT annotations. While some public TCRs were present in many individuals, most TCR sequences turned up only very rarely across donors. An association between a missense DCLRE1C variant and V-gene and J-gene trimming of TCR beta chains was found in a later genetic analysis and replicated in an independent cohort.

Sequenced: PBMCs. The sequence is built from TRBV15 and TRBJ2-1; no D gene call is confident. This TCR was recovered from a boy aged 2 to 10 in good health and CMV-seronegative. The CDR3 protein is CATSRAVISEQFF. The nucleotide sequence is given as TGTGCCACCAGCAGGGCGGTGATAAGTGAGCAGTTCTTC.